This TCR beta chain was captured in a study of blood T cell repertoires in COVID-19. Authors' methods: Amplification from reference gene primers served as the basis for estimated nucleated cell counts. Profiling relied on immunoSEQ multiplex PCR, and the TCRdb table lists in-frame clones only, not all of them. That table furnishes V, J and clone size, whereas the DNA furnished D and trimming. The sample records around 200,000 clones, roughly 86% being singletons. This clonotype originated in a woman of 80 years or more in a cohort sampled during active or convalescent COVID-19. Sample: peripheral blood.

In DNA form, the CDR3 reads TGCGCCAGCAGCTTGGAGGGGAGGGGGAGTGAAAAACTGTTTTTT. Protein sequence: CASSLEGRGSEKLFF. This chain uses TRBV5-1 with TRBJ1-4, with a weak D call TRBD1 (6 bases). Trimming took off 0 bases at V and 7 bases at J, with 13 bases between the two ends. Germline loops: CDR1 SGHRS, CDR2 YFSETQ. This CDR3 is 15 amino acids long.